The present TCR beta chain was sequenced within a study of OX40 agonist ivuxolimab in advanced cancers. Study details: Every 2 weeks, patients received ivuxolimab intravenously, dosed at 0.01 to 10 mg/kg. The diagnoses of dose-escalation patients were hepatocellular carcinoma, melanoma, renal cell or head and neck cancer. Three patients got partial responses; one had hepatocellular carcinoma and two had cutaneous melanoma.

The V and J ends lost 6 bases and 5 bases, in that order; junction bases with no gene match: 9. This CDR3 has 15 amino acids. Germline-derived CDR1 and CDR2 are MGHDK and SYGVNS. Generated by immunoSEQ multiplex PCR, the TCRdb table keeps only in-frame clones and is missing some. This sample yields nearly 85,000 clones, of which 83% are seen a single time; around 0.84% belongs to the top ten. The V gene is TRBV25-1, the J gene TRBJ2-3, with 9 nucleotides matching TRBD2. Specimen: CD4+ or CD8+ T cells sorted from blood, collected in a trial of the OX40 agonist ivuxolimab. This clonotype was sampled from an adult with an advanced solid tumor such as melanoma, head and neck, liver or kidney cancer. The CDR3 DNA reads as TGTGCCAGCAGGGCAATAGCGGGGGCTGGAGATACGCAGTATTTT. Encoded protein: CASRAIAGAGDTQYF.